Reported below is one T cell receptor beta chain. This clone was recorded a few times. No antigen is known for it. No base quality information exists; no much larger clone differs at one position. Trimming at the junction amounts to 3 bases on V and 8 bases on J, and the germline ends lie 10 bases apart. The CDR3 runs 11 amino acids, cysteine and phenylalanine included. Only the CDR3 region is kept as DNA, spanning 33 bases read in frame from base 1. CDR1 and CDR2, looked up from the germline V gene (reference sequence), are DFQATT and SNEGSKA. A patient's vitiligo counted as stable when the lesions had not changed at all during the previous 6 months. To count as stable, patients also needed to show no confetti depigmentation, which is a clinical sign of active vitiligo. Anyone who had been treated within the previous three months was excluded from the study. PBMCs were isolated from heparinized blood by Ficoll density gradient centrifugation and then flash-frozen.

TCR beta chains were amplified from genomic DNA with the immunoSEQ hsTCRB kit. Sequencing of TCR beta libraries was performed on an Illumina MiSeq instrument by the immunoSEQ service. Processing in the source paper ran as follows. Analysis of the repertoire data was performed with the immunoSEQ Analyzer. In its TCRdb copy, this immuneACCESS table keeps in-frame sequences only and misses some clones. Where compared with another copy, unresolved V genes explain less than half of these, and the others have no known cause. For V, J and clone size, that table is used; D and trimming come from the DNA. The sample table contains more than 70,000 clones; only one count was recorded for around 90% of them. The ten most abundant clones make up 4% to 5.5% of the sample. This sample was taken from a study of resident and recirculating memory T cells in vitiligo (dated by TCRdb to the late 2010s). For context, the study as a whole: For TCR beta sequencing, epidermis was obtained by shave biopsy from two lesional and two nonlesional sites, and PBMCs were also collected, from each of a few stable vitiligo patients. Without any cell sorting, samples were homogenized immediately before genomic DNA was extracted using the Qiagen DNeasy Blood & Tissue Kit. The goal of the human TCR beta sequencing was to check whether lesional vitiligo skin contained specific clones that differed from the clones found in nonlesional skin and blood. Study-wide conclusions, independent of this receptor: Overlap and correlation analysis showed no significant repertoire overlap between biopsies except for each lesion with itself, even within a single patient. No single dominant TCR clone was found, and clonality differed from one vitiligo lesion to another. TCR sequences were not found to be conserved across biopsy sites or patients, suggesting that different lesions are infiltrated by different T cell clones, a pattern described as private specificity. Mechanistic studies in the future are needed to assess how much the detected T cell clones and the human Trm pools versus Tcm pools each contribute.

Material for sequencing was blood. The sequence links TRBV20-1 to TRBJ1-2, with no confidently assigned D gene. The sequence was obtained from a male donor with vitiligo. The nucleotide sequence is TGCAGTGCTAGTGACGAGAGGGGCTACACCTTC. It encodes CSASDERGYTF.